This TCR beta chain is from a study of T cell repertoires in cytomegalovirus infection. Turning to the study itself: As its CMV epitopes, the study selected recently identified HLA-C-restricted and well-studied HLA-B-restricted targets. Indications of both CMV infection and matching HLA type were provided by public TCR beta signatures.

MiXCR was run by TCRdb on the reads, yielding one entry per CDR3 protein. The sample includes around 430,000 distinct CDR3 sequences, approximately 40% of them seen just once. Deletions cut 3 bases from V and 3 bases from J, with 8 bases between. This CDR3 is 13 amino acids long. The germline gives CDR1 SGHVS, CDR2 FQNEAQ. Study-wide points: Dominant in the ex vivo response were TCR beta clonotypes restricted by HLA-C and specific for CMV.

Details on this clonotype: Antigen specificity is unknown.

The chain employs TRBV7-8 and TRBJ1-1; D is ambiguous. The TCR comes from a human donor in good health (CMV status not recorded). Some clones in this sample may be carry-over from other donors' samples. The sample here was cultured PBMCs, taken from culture after CMV antigen stimulation. In DNA, the CDR3 is TGTGCCAGCAGCTTTGTATGGGACACTGAAGCTTTCTTT. This sequence encodes CASSFVWDTEAFF.